This passage covers 27 T cell receptor beta chains from one sample sequenced in a study of cytomegalovirus exposure and HLA in healthy donors. Vbeta (60) and Jbeta (13) primers were used in the PCR. Assay: immunoSEQ multiplex PCR; the TCRdb copy retains only in-frame clones and omits some. Of about 170,000 clones detected, around 68% appear once; the ten largest clones hold about 2.9%. Source material: PBMCs. The receptors shown here come from a man aged 35-49 years in good health and CMV-seronegative.

In its sample, this clone was seen a few times. The chain has TRBV7-9 and TRBJ2-1, with TRBD2 matching 10 bases. The CDR3 runs to 16 residues. Germline CDR1 is SEHNR and CDR2 is FQNEAQ (reference sequence). V lost 4 bases, J lost 3 bases, and 6 bases stayed unmatched. The DNA for the CDR3 is TGTGCCAGCAGCTCCCTCACTAGCGGGGTCTACAATGAGCAGTTCTTC. Protein product: CASSSLTSGVYNEQFF.

This chain connects TRBV11-1 to TRBJ2-7; 9 nucleotides agree with TRBD1. V lost 6 bases to trimming and J lost 4 bases; unmatched junction nucleotides: 7. This CDR3 comprises 14 residues. Per germline, CDR1 SGHAT and CDR2 FQDESV (reference sequence). The DNA of the CDR3 is TGTGCCAGCAGGCCCGGGACAGGGCTTTACGAGCAGTACTTC. This sequence encodes CASRPGTGLYEQYF.

The chain carries TRBV30 and TRBJ2-5, with D perhaps matching TRBD1 (6 bases). V was shortened by 0 bases and J by 2 bases, with 16 bases between the two germline ends. Germline V lookup: CDR1 GTSNPN, CDR2 SVGIG (reference sequence). The CDR3 covers 16 residues. The CDR3 nucleotides read TGTGCCTGGAGTGTACGTTCAGGGGCAGTTCAAGAGACCCAGTACTTC. Translation gives CAWSVRSGAVQETQYF.

The chain uses TRBV4-3 and TRBJ2-6; D may be TRBD2 (6 bases). Trimming cost V 4 bases and J 0 bases, with 16 bases left between them. This CDR3 is built from 18 residues. The germline gives CDR1 LGHNA, CDR2 YSLEER. The CDR3 is CASSPRDLLRSGANVLTF. Here the CDR3 DNA reads TGCGCCAGCAGCCCCCGGGACTTACTACGCTCTGGGGCCAACGTCCTGACTTTC.

V usage is TRBV27 and J usage is TRBJ2-1; 13 bases fit TRBD2. The CDR3 has 19 residues. V lost 3 bases, J lost 0 bases, and 8 bases stayed unmatched. Germline CDR1 and CDR2: MNHEY and SMNVEV (reference sequence). The CDR3 DNA follows: TGTGCCAGCAGTTTCCCGGGACTAGCGGGGACGAGCTCCTACAATGAGCAGTTCTTC. Its protein product is CASSFPGLAGTSSYNEQFF.

The rearrangement joins TRBV13 to TRBJ2-3, with 8 bases lining up with TRBD2. Germline loops: CDR1 PRHDT, CDR2 FYEKMQ (reference sequence). The CDR3 spans 15 residues. The junction had 5 bases not matched to a gene; V was cut back by 5 bases and J by 1 base. The CDR3 DNA reads as TGTGCCAGCAGCCCGGGACTAGTAGGCACAGATACGCAGTATTTT. Amino acids: CASSPGLVGTDTQYF.

The chain combines TRBV9 with TRBJ2-1; the match to TRBD2 covers 12 bases. CDR3 length: 15 residues. J was trimmed by 3 bases and V by 3 bases; bases with no gene match: 1. Germline V gene data show CDR1 as SGDLS and CDR2 as YYNGEE. The CDR3 nucleotides are TGTGCCAGCAGCGCTAGCGGGAGGGACTACAATGAGCAGTTCTTC. Translation: CASSASGRDYNEQFF.

The chain links TRBV4-2 to TRBJ2-6; D uncertain. Germline values: CDR1 LGHNA, CDR2 YNFKEQ. The CDR3 is made up of 17 amino acids. The V and J ends lost 1 base and 0 bases respectively, with 10 bases between them. This CDR3 is CASSQAVTDSGANVLTF. The DNA of the CDR3 is TGTGCCAGCAGCCAAGCGGTAACCGACTCTGGGGCCAACGTCCTGACTTTC.

The chain recombines TRBV7-8 with TRBJ1-2; D is unresolved. Trimming took 4 bases from V and 6 from J, leaving 9 bases between them. Germline V gene data show CDR1 as SGHVS and CDR2 as FQNEAQ. This CDR3 is 12 amino acids long. As DNA, the CDR3 is TGTGCCAGCAGCTACGGCAGCGATGGCTACACCTTC. As protein: CASSYGSDGYTF. Combining the CDR3 with reference TRBV7-8 and TRBJ1-2 gives the whole variable domain GAGVSQSPRYKVAKRGQDVALRCDPISGHVSLFWYQQALGQGPEFLTYFQNEAQLDKSGLPSDRFFAERPEGSVSTLKIQRTQQEDSAVYLCASSYGSDGYTFGSGTRLTVV.

V is TRBV10-3 and J is TRBJ1-5; perhaps TRBD1 as D (6 bases). This CDR3 is 15 amino acids long. Trimming stripped 1 base from V and 3 bases from J, with 10 bases between. Per germline, CDR1 ENHRY and CDR2 SYGVKD. CDR3 in DNA: TGTGCCATCAGTGAGTACGGACAGCCCAATCAGCCCCAGCATTTT. Translation: CAISEYGQPNQPQHF.

This rearrangement joins TRBV4-2 to TRBJ1-5; 10 positions match TRBD1. The CDR3 sequence is 16 residues long. The ends lost 0 bases at V and 6 bases at J; junction bases unmatched: 5. The germline CDR1 and CDR2 sequences are LGHNA and YNFKEQ. The CDR3 nucleotides are TGTGCCAGCAGCCAAGATTACGGGACAGGGGTTCAGCCCCAGCATTTT. Translating gives CASSQDYGTGVQPQHF.

V and J are TRBV6-5 and TRBJ2-7, with TRBD1 matching over 9 bases. The V segment lost 7 bases and the J segment 5 bases; nucleotides outside the gene matches: 9. The CDR3 consists of 14 residues. Germline loops: CDR1 MNHEY, CDR2 SVGAGI. This CDR3 is CASKKRRDRDEQYF. As DNA, the CDR3 is TGTGCCAGCAAGAAACGCCGGGACAGGGACGAGCAGTACTTC.

On this clone: The junction departs from germline at one end; a sequencing error may be responsible. The chain combines TRBV7-9 with TRBJ2-5, with D perhaps TRBD2 (5 bases). The CDR3 sequence is 14 residues long. The germline V gene encodes CDR1 SEHNR and CDR2 FQNEAQ (reference sequence). For the CDR3, the DNA is TGTTCCAGCAGCTTAGATCGGGGACAAGAGACCCAGTACTTC. Encoded protein: CSSSLDRGQETQYF.

The chain uses TRBV6-1 and TRBJ2-3, with 11 bases lining up with TRBD2. The CDR3 has 14 amino acids. The junction had 5 bases not matched to a gene; V was cut back by 7 bases and J by 5 bases. In germline, CDR1 is MNHNS, CDR2 SASEGT. The DNA for the CDR3 is TGTGCCAGCATTAGCGGGGGGGCCGAAGATACGCAGTATTTT. It is translated as CASISGGAEDTQYF.

V is TRBV10-3 and J is TRBJ2-2, with D perhaps TRBD1 (6 bases). Germline V lookup: CDR1 ENHRY, CDR2 SYGVKD. V shed 4 bases and J shed 5 bases, with 11 bases lying between them. The length of the CDR3 is 14 residues. As DNA, the CDR3 is TGTGCCATCAGTGTTAGAGGGGGAACCGGGGAGCTGTTTTTT. This encodes CAISVRGGTGELFF.

The rearrangement uses TRBV5-6 and TRBJ2-7, with 9 nucleotides matching TRBD1. CDR3 length: 14 amino acids. The ends lost 5 bases at V and 2 bases at J; junction bases unmatched: 5. CDR1 is SGHDT and CDR2 is YYEEEE in the germline V gene. DNA of the CDR3: TGTGCCAGCAGGTCGACAGGGGGGACCTACGAGCAGTACTTC. It is translated as CASRSTGGTYEQYF.

The chain recombines TRBV18 with TRBJ1-4; weak D call: TRBD1 (5 bases). The length of the CDR3 is 14 residues. Germline lookup yields CDR1 KGHSH and CDR2 LQKENI. With 3 bases removed from V and 5 bases from J, the gap between germline ends came to 10 bases. The CDR3 coding sequence is TGTGCCAGCTCACCGAGGGGAGGGAATGAAAAACTGTTTTTT. This gives the protein CASSPRGGNEKLFF.

The CDR3 DNA sequence: TGTGCCATCAGTGAGTCGCGGGGACAGGGGAACTATGGCTACACCTTC. Its translation is CAISESRGQGNYGYTF. The chain has TRBV10-3 and TRBJ1-2; TRBD1 agrees at 10 bases. The germline V gene has CDR1 ENHRY and CDR2 SYGVKD. After removal of 0 bases from V and 2 bases from J, the junction contained 3 bases not matched to a gene. This CDR3 region has 16 residues.

The V gene is TRBV14, the J gene TRBJ1-1, with a weak D call TRBD1 (6 bases). V dropped 7 bases and J dropped 5 bases, with 11 bases sitting between them. The CDR3 runs 12 residues. From germline, CDR1 is SGHDN and CDR2 FVKESK. CDR3 residues: CASNRGGTEAFF. CDR3 coding DNA: TGTGCCAGCAACAGAGGGGGTACTGAAGCTTTCTTT.

This clone was recorded a few times. V gene TRBV30 combines with J gene TRBJ2-5, with 7 bases matching TRBD2. Germline assignment: CDR1 GTSNPN and CDR2 SVGIG (reference sequence). The CDR3 has 11 amino acids. Germline trimming cut 8 bases from V and 4 bases from J; bases unmatched to any gene: 4. The CDR3 DNA reads TGTGCCGGGGGGGGTGCAGAGACCCAGTACTTC. It translates to CAGGGAETQYF.

This clone has just one count. The chain links TRBV7-2 to TRBJ2-3; D may be TRBD2 (6 bases). The CDR3 spans 17 residues. CDR1 SGHTA and CDR2 FQGNSA come from the germline V gene. V was shortened by 4 bases and J by 0 bases, with 17 bases between the two germline ends. CDR3 amino acids: CASSSTHSGSSTDTQYF. The CDR3 region has the DNA TGTGCCAGCAGCTCAACCCATAGCGGATCTAGCACAGATACGCAGTATTTT. The entire variable domain, with the rest obtained from reference TRBV7-2 and TRBJ2-3, is as follows: GAGVSQSPSNKVTEKGKDVELRCDPISGHTALYWYRQSLGQGLEFLIYFQGNSAPDKSGLPSDRFSAERTGGSVSTLTIQRTQQEDSAVYLCASSSTHSGSSTDTQYFGPGTRLTVL.

This clone was counted a few times. The chain joins TRBV19 to TRBJ1-4, with TRBD1 matching 8 bases. CDR1 and CDR2 from the germline V gene are LNHDA and SQIVND (reference sequence). There are 15 residues in the CDR3. Trimming took 8 bases from V and 8 from J; bases not matched to a gene: 13. CDR3 region: CASRRLQGGEEKLFF. The CDR3 DNA reads as TGTGCCAGTCGGAGACTACAGGGGGGAGAGGAAAAACTGTTTTTT.

The V and J genes are TRBV29-1 and TRBJ2-3; perhaps TRBD1 as D (5 bases). V gave up 1 base and J gave up 0 bases, with 5 bases separating them. This CDR3 region has 13 residues. Germline values: CDR1 SQVTM, CDR2 ANQGSEA. The CDR3 bases are TGCAGCGTTGAAGGACAGAGCACAGATACGCAGTATTTT. Its protein product is CSVEGQSTDTQYF.

The rearrangement uses TRBV15 and TRBJ1-2; unclear D gene. CDR1 and CDR2 (germline): LNHNV, YYDKDF (reference sequence). Trimming removed 1 base at V and 8 bases at J, with 17 bases between. The CDR3 totals 15 residues. CDR3 sequence: CATSRAETGKAGYTF. The CDR3, as DNA: TGTGCCACCAGCAGAGCCGAGACCGGGAAGGCGGGCTACACCTTC.

V is TRBV29-1 and J is TRBJ2-6; 7 bases map to TRBD1. Losses at the gene ends were 6 bases for V and 4 bases for J; bases not matched to a gene: 12. The CDR3 is made up of 16 amino acids. CDR1 is SQVTM, CDR2 ANQGSEA, per germline. The CDR3 region is CSVAGTARLGANVLTF. CDR3 bases: TGCAGCGTGGCCGGGACAGCCCGTTTGGGGGCCAACGTCCTGACTTTC.

The count of this clone is one. This rearrangement joins TRBV5-1 to TRBJ2-3, with a tentative D call TRBD1 (6 bases). Germline V lookup: CDR1 SGHRS, CDR2 YFSETQ. This CDR3 has 16 residues. The germline V and J ends were trimmed by 4 bases and 3 bases, with 18 bases remaining between them. CDR3 bases: TGCGCCAGCAGCCCGGGCCAGGGGTCTGGAACAGATACGCAGTATTTT. Translated: CASSPGQGSGTDTQYF.

This clone was observed a few times. This rearrangement joins TRBV5-4 to TRBJ2-7; 7 nucleotides align to TRBD2. With V trimmed by 0 bases and J by 0 bases, 12 bases remained unmatched. CDR1 SGHNT and CDR2 YYREEE come from the germline V gene (reference sequence). The CDR3 totals 18 residues. CDR3: CASSLGGELSGASYEQYF. In DNA form, the CDR3 reads TGTGCCAGCAGCTTGGGAGGCGAGCTAAGCGGGGCCTCCTACGAGCAGTACTTC.